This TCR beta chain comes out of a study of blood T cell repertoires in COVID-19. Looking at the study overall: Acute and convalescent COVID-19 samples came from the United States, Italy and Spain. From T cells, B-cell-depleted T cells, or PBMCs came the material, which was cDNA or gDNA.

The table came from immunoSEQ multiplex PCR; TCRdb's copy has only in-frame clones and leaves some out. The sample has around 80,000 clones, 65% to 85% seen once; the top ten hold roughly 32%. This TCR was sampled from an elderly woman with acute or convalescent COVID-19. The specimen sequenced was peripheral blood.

The CDR3 spells CASSAGTRATNEKLFF. Written as DNA, the CDR3 is TGTGCCAGCAGCGCTGGGACACGAGCAACTAATGAAAAACTGTTTTTT. This chain uses TRBV7-8 with TRBJ1-4, with D perhaps TRBD1 (6 bases). Germline values: CDR1 SGHVS, CDR2 FQNEAQ. The CDR3 extends over 16 amino acids. The V end was cut by 5 bases, the J end by 0 bases, with 13 bases between.